This TCR beta chain was sequenced in a study of T cells in Graves' hyperthyroidism and ophthalmopathy. Researchers amplified the TCR beta CDR3 regions from RNA transcripts. The TCR CDR3 was amplified in a first-round RT-PCR using the HTBI primer set. MiXCR was run by TCRdb on the multiplex PCR reads, yielding one entry per CDR3 protein. Seen here are hundreds of thousands of distinct CDR3 sequences, around 38% observed once, and the top ten hold about 9%. Looked up from germline, CDR1 is SGDLS and CDR2 is YYNGEE. CDR3 length: 15 residues. V was cut by 0 bases and J by 5 bases, with 15 bases left in between.

Material: blood. This TCR came from a man aged 18-30 years with Graves' hyperthyroidism. The chain is built from TRBV9 and TRBJ2-7, with D possibly matching TRBD2 (5 bases). CDR3 sequence: CASSVEGARLDEQYF. As DNA, the CDR3 is TGTGCCAGCAGCGTAGAGGGAGCGCGGTTGGACGAGCAGTACTTC.